The 23 T cell receptor beta chains below all came from one sample that was sequenced in a study of T cells in Graves' hyperthyroidism and ophthalmopathy (dated by TCRdb to between 2018 and 2021). The library was obtained by multiplex PCR. Sequencing was carried out with an Illumina HiSeq 2000. Amplification of TCR beta CDR3 regions was carried out from RNA transcripts. A first-round RT-PCR of the TCR CDR3 used the HTBI primer set with the Qiagen OneStep RT-PCR kit. Using fastp trimming at Q25 and MiXCR clonotype assembly, TCRdb reanalyzed the public sequencing data and kept in-frame beta chains. Rows with a matching CDR3 protein are joined into one entry that keeps the most common DNA and genes. The table for this sample lists under 350,000 distinct CDR3 sequences; approximately 18% of them were counted only once. 49% of the sample goes to the ten largest clones. The sample comprised blood. The source is a woman in her forties or fifties with Graves' hyperthyroidism.

CDR3 protein: CASSLVWGLAGGSNKNIQYF. In DNA form, the CDR3 reads TGCGCCAGCAGCTTGGTGTGGGGACTAGCGGGGGGGTCCAACAAAAACATTCAGTACTTC. The rearrangement uses TRBV5-1 and TRBJ2-4; the match to TRBD2 covers 16 bases. Per germline, CDR1 SGHRS and CDR2 YFSETQ. Losses at the gene ends were 0 bases for V and 3 bases for J; bases not matched to a gene: 9. There are 20 residues in the CDR3.

This clonotype was picked up a small number of times. V is TRBV7-9 and J is TRBJ1-1; TRBD1 agrees at 12 bases. The length of the CDR3 is 15 residues. Germline assignment: CDR1 SEHNR and CDR2 FQNEAQ (reference sequence). V shed 5 bases and J 5 bases; nucleotides not matched to a gene: 6. This CDR3 is CASSTGTGGWTEAFF. As DNA, the CDR3 is TGTGCCAGCAGCACCGGGACAGGGGGCTGGACTGAAGCTTTCTTT.

This clonotype was recorded at least ten times. The chain couples TRBV3-1 to TRBJ2-3; 7 positions match TRBD2. This CDR3 has 16 residues. Per germline, CDR1 LGHDT and CDR2 YNNKEL (reference sequence). J was trimmed by 0 bases and V by 5 bases; bases with no gene match: 8. The CDR3 nucleotides are TGTGCCAGCAGCGCCCGGACTAGGGTTAGCACAGATACGCAGTATTTT. This sequence encodes CASSARTRVSTDTQYF.

The rearrangement uses TRBV7-9 and TRBJ1-1; D is unclear. This CDR3 has 14 residues. CDR1 and CDR2 from the germline V gene are SEHNR and FQNEAQ (reference sequence). V was shortened by 1 base and J by 5 bases, with 11 bases between the two germline ends. CDR3 loop: CASSLDFMGTEAFF. CDR3 sequence (DNA): TGTGCCAGCAGCTTAGATTTTATGGGTACTGAAGCTTTCTTT.

This clonotype was detected a few times. This chain joins TRBV7-8 and TRBJ1-3; unclear D gene. CDR1 is SGHVS, CDR2 FQNEAQ, per germline. Trimming took off 5 bases at V and 0 bases at J, with 11 bases between the two ends. The length of the CDR3 is 15 residues. CDR3 protein: CASSPMADSGNTIYF. The CDR3 DNA reads as TGTGCCAGCAGCCCAATGGCAGACTCTGGAAACACCATATATTTT. Supplemented by reference TRBV7-8 and TRBJ1-3, the full variable domain reads GAGVSQSPRYKVAKRGQDVALRCDPISGHVSLFWYQQALGQGPEFLTYFQNEAQLDKSGLPSDRFFAERPEGSVSTLKIQRTQQEDSAVYLCASSPMADSGNTIYFGEGSWLTVV.

The V and J genes are TRBV6-5 and TRBJ1-6; 12 nucleotides line up with TRBD1. With V trimmed by 2 bases and J by 7 bases, 6 bases remained unmatched. Germline V gene lookup returns CDR1 MNHEY and CDR2 SVGAGI. The length of the CDR3 is 17 residues. As DNA, the CDR3 is TGTGCCAGCAGTTACCTCGGGACAGGGGGCGGGAATTCACCCCTCCACTTT. This codes for CASSYLGTGGGNSPLHF.

This clonotype was observed a handful of times. The chain links TRBV18 to TRBJ2-7, with 9 bases aligning to TRBD1. Germline V gives CDR1 KGHSH, CDR2 LQKENI. This CDR3 is built from 13 residues. Germline trimming cut 4 bases from V and 5 bases from J; bases unmatched to any gene: 3. The CDR3 reads CASSRGQGNEQYF. Written as DNA, the CDR3 is TGTGCCAGCTCACGGGGACAGGGAAACGAGCAGTACTTC.

This clonotype has just one count. The chain joins TRBV12-3 or TRBV12-4 to TRBJ2-3, with D perhaps assigned TRBD1 or TRBD2 (5 bases each). CDR3 length: 15 residues. The V end was cut by 5 bases, the J end by 2 bases, with 14 bases between. In DNA, the CDR3 is TGTGCCAGCAGTCACCGGGACGGATACACAGATACGCAGTATTTT. This translates into CASSHRDGYTDTQYF.

The sample holds a few counts of this clonotype. V is TRBV5-1 and J is TRBJ2-5; 7 bases align to TRBD1. This CDR3 is built from 14 residues. CDR1 SGHRS and CDR2 YFSETQ come from the germline V gene. J was trimmed by 2 bases and V by 2 bases; bases with no gene match: 3. CDR3 sequence (DNA): TGCGCCAGCAGCTTACAGGGGTCTCAAGAGACCCAGTACTTC. Translated: CASSLQGSQETQYF.

Ten or more counts support this clonotype. V and J are TRBV27 and TRBJ1-1; D is perhaps TRBD1 (5 bases). The V gene lost 1 base and the J gene lost 10 bases, with 16 bases spanning the gap. The CDR3 has 14 residues. The germline gives CDR1 MNHEY, CDR2 SMNVEV (reference sequence). CDR3: CASSLYGQHQGAFF. The CDR3 DNA reads as TGTGCCAGCAGTTTATACGGGCAGCATCAGGGAGCTTTCTTT.

The chain combines TRBV18 with TRBJ1-5; D gene ambiguous. Trimming left V 3 bases short and J 5 bases short, with 11 bases between. Per the germline V gene, CDR1 is KGHSH and CDR2 is LQKENI. The CDR3 consists of 14 residues. The DNA for the CDR3 is TGTGCCAGCTCACCCACGGAGGAGCATCAGCCCCAGCATTTT. Translation gives CASSPTEEHQPQHF.

The CDR3 DNA follows: TGTGCCAGCAGTGTTATCTATAGCAATCAGCCCCAGCATTTT. Residues: CASSVIYSNQPQHF. The chain couples TRBV27 to TRBJ1-5; no clear D gene. This CDR3 has 14 amino acids. The germline gives CDR1 MNHEY, CDR2 SMNVEV (reference sequence). The V gene lost 5 bases and the J gene lost 0 bases, with 8 bases spanning the gap.

This clonotype was seen ten or more times. The V and J genes are TRBV27 and TRBJ2-1; 14 nucleotides line up with TRBD2. With 4 bases clipped from V and 1 base from J, the junction kept 6 bases outside the gene matches. Germline V gene lookup returns CDR1 MNHEY and CDR2 SMNVEV (reference sequence). The CDR3 has 18 residues. In nucleotides, the CDR3 is TGTGCCAGCAGTTCGACTAGCGGGAGGGCAAAATCCTACAATGAGCAGTTCTTC. This sequence encodes CASSSTSGRAKSYNEQFF.

This clonotype occurred many times. The genes are TRBV20-1 and TRBJ2-5; TRBD2 agrees at 8 bases. The CDR3 covers 14 residues. Germline V lookup: CDR1 DFQATT, CDR2 SNEGSKA (reference sequence). The J segment lost 2 bases and the V segment lost 5 bases, leaving 7 bases of the junction unmatched. The DNA for the CDR3 is TGCAGTGCTCCCCTCAGCGGGAGACAAGAGACCCAGTACTTC. Translated: CSAPLSGRQETQYF.

This clonotype was counted at least ten times. The V call is TRBV2, the J call TRBJ2-7, with no clear D. The CDR3 is made up of 15 amino acids. CDR1 and CDR2 from the germline V gene are SNHLY and FYNNEI. V lost 3 bases and J 0 bases, leaving 12 bases between the germline ends. Written as DNA, the CDR3 is TGTGCCAGCAGTGAGTACAGCGCTTACTCCTACGAGCAGTACTTC. This sequence encodes CASSEYSAYSYEQYF.

The sample holds many counts of this clonotype. The J gene is TRBJ1-4, the V gene TRBV18, with D perhaps matching TRBD1 (6 bases). The CDR3 consists of 18 residues. V was clipped by 4 bases and J by 6 bases, with 24 bases between them. Germline assignment: CDR1 KGHSH and CDR2 LQKENI. For the CDR3, the DNA is TGTGCCAGCTCACAACAGGGAAAGGTTGGGAGAATCGATGAAAAACTGTTTTTT. It is translated as CASSQQGKVGRIDEKLFF.

J is TRBJ1-2 and V is TRBV29-1, with 7 bases identical to TRBD1. V gave up 6 bases and J gave up 5 bases; unmatched junction bases: 12. Germline CDR1 SQVTM, CDR2 ANQGSEA. The CDR3 has 14 residues. The CDR3 DNA is TGCAGCGTGTCATTACAGGGGAGCGTTTATGGCTACACCTTC. Translating gives CSVSLQGSVYGYTF.

As regards this clonotype: At one end the junction does not follow the germline gene, possibly because of a read error. This chain connects TRBV6-5 to TRBJ1-1, with TRBD1 matching 7 bases. The CDR3 has 17 amino acids. In germline, CDR1 is MNHEY, CDR2 SVGAGI. The CDR3 protein is CACSTRRTGRMNTEAFF. Written as DNA, the CDR3 is TGTGCCTGCAGTACTCGGCGGACAGGAAGAATGAACACTGAAGCTTTCTTT.

CDR3 residues: CASSPGRAGDRDTQYF. CDR3 in DNA: TGCGCCAGCAGCCCAGGGAGAGCGGGGGATCGAGATACGCAGTATTTT. The J gene is TRBJ2-3, the V gene TRBV5-1; TRBD2 matches 8 bases. The CDR3 is 16 amino acids. Germline trimming cut 4 bases from V and 5 bases from J; bases unmatched to any gene: 12. Germline CDR1 is SGHRS and CDR2 is YFSETQ.

The V gene is TRBV20-1, the J gene TRBJ2-1, with D possibly TRBD2 on 6 matching bases. Germline loops: CDR1 DFQATT, CDR2 SNEGSKA (reference sequence). The CDR3 runs 15 residues. V lost 1 base to trimming and J lost 5 bases, with 15 bases between them. CDR3: CSARGPGLKNNEQFF. As DNA, the CDR3 is TGCAGTGCTAGAGGGCCGGGACTGAAAAACAATGAGCAGTTCTTC.

This clonotype has just a few counts. The chain uses TRBV28 and TRBJ2-5; no firm D call. CDR3 size: 14 residues. V was cut by 0 bases and J by 1 base, with 6 bases left in between. The germline gives CDR1 MDHEN, CDR2 SYDVKM. CDR3 in amino acids: CASSLWGFQETQYF. The CDR3 DNA reads TGTGCCAGCAGTTTATGGGGCTTCCAAGAGACCCAGTACTTC.

This clonotype came up a few times. This chain uses TRBV28 with TRBJ1-5, with 7 bases that match TRBD1. This CDR3 region has 16 residues. Germline V gene data show CDR1 as MDHEN and CDR2 as SYDVKM. Losses at the gene ends were 5 bases for V and 6 bases for J; bases not matched to a gene: 13. The CDR3 loop reads CASSKEATGATQPQHF. The CDR3 DNA sequence: TGTGCCAGCAGTAAAGAGGCTACAGGGGCAACTCAGCCCCAGCATTTT.

This clonotype has a count of ten or more. The chain combines TRBV27 with TRBJ1-6, with 8 nucleotides matching TRBD1. The germline CDR1 and CDR2 sequences are MNHEY and SMNVEV (reference sequence). The J segment lost 9 bases and the V segment lost 6 bases, leaving 10 bases of the junction unmatched. The CDR3 covers 15 residues. CDR3 coding DNA: TGTGCCAGCAGGGAAGGACAGGGCGTAGGTTCACCCCTCCACTTT. Translating it yields CASREGQGVGSPLHF.